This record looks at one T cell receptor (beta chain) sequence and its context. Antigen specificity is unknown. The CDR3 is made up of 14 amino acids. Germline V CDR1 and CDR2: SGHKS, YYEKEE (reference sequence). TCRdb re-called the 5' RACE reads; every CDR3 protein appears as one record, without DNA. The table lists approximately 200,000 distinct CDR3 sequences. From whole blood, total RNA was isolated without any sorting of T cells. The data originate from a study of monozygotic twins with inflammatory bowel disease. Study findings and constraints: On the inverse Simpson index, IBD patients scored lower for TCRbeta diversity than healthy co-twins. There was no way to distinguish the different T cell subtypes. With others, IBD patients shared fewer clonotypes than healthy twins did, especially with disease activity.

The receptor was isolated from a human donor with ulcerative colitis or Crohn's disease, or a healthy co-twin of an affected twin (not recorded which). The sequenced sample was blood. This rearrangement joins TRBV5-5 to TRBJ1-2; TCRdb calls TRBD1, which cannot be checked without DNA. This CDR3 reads CASSLSQGTYGYTF.